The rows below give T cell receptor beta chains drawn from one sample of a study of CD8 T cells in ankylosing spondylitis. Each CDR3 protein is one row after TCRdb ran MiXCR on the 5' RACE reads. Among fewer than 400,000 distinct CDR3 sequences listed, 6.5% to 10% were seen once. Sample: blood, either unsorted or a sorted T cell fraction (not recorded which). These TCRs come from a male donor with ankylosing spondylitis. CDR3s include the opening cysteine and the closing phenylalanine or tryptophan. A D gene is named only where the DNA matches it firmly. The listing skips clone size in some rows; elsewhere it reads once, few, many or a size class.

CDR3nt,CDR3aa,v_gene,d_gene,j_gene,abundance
TGCGCCAGCAGGCTAGCGGGAGGGATTAGCTCCTACGAGCAGTACTTC,CASRLAGGISSYEQYF,TRBV5-1,TRBD2,TRBJ2-7,.
TGCAGTGCTCATAAGGGGACAGACGCCTACGAGCAGTACTTC,CSAHKGTDAYEQYF,TRBV20-1,TRBD1,TRBJ2-7,.
TGTGCCAGCAGCCAGCCGGACAGGGTCCACGAGCAGTACTTC,CASSQPDRVHEQYF,TRBV11-2,TRBD1,TRBJ2-7,many
TGCAGTGCTTATCGGGGTCCCTACGAGCAGTACTTC,CSAYRGPYEQYF,TRBV20-1,.,TRBJ2-7,.
TGTGCTAGTGGTTTTAATAGGGGGGAGCTGTTTTTT,CASGFNRGELFF,TRBV12-5,.,TRBJ2-2,few
TGTGCCAGCTCTGATGGCGGATATAGCAATCAGCCCCAGCATTTT,CASSDGGYSNQPQHF,TRBV27,.,TRBJ1-5,many
TGTGCCAGCAGTGAGGTCGGGCGGCCAAACTACAATGAGCAGTTCTTC,CASSEVGRPNYNEQFF,TRBV2,.,TRBJ2-1,.
TGTGCCAGCAGCCGGGACAGGTGCACAGATACGCAGTATTTT,CASSRDRCTDTQYF,TRBV2,TRBD1,TRBJ2-3,.
TGTGCCAGCAGCTTCGGTAGCGGGAGGCCCGAGTATGAGCAGTTCTTC,CASSFGSGRPEYEQFF,TRBV7-8,TRBD2,TRBJ2-1,few
TGCGCCAGCAGTATAGACGGGAGTGCTGGGGCCAACGTCCTGACTTTC,CASSIDGSAGANVLTF,TRBV5-1,.,TRBJ2-6,few
TGTGCCAGCAGCGGCGGGAGTGCCGGGGAGCTGTTTTTT,CASSGGSAGELFF,TRBV7-7,TRBD2,TRBJ2-2,.
TGCAGCGTTGAAGGCGACGGGACAGGGGAGCTGTTTTTT,CSVEGDGTGELFF,TRBV29-1,.,TRBJ2-2,.
TGCAGCGTTGATACGGGTGAAAAACTGTTTTTT,CSVDTGEKLFF,TRBV29-1,.,TRBJ1-4,.
TGTGCCAGCAGCATCCAAGCGGGCGGCCAAGAGACCCAGTACTTC,CASSIQAGGQETQYF,TRBV7-2,.,TRBJ2-5,few
TGCAGCGTTGAAGGGACAGTCTATGGCTACACCTTC,CSVEGTVYGYTF,TRBV29-1,.,TRBJ1-2,many
TGTGCCAGCAGTTTTACCCCTTCGGTGGGCTTCTCCTACGAGCAGTACTTC,CASSFTPSVGFSYEQYF,TRBV6-2/TRBV6-3,.,TRBJ2-7,.
TGTGCCAGCAGCTTGTGGGGTGGGGAAAAACTGTTTTTT,CASSLWGGEKLFF,TRBV5-6,.,TRBJ1-4,many
TGTGCCAGCAGCTTGGCTTTTAACACTGAAGCTTTCTTT,CASSLAFNTEAFF,TRBV5-5,.,TRBJ1-1,.
TGTGCCAGCAGTGATCCAACAGGAACGTACGAGCAGTACTTC,CASSDPTGTYEQYF,TRBV25-1,.,TRBJ2-7,few
TGCGCCAGCAGGCCCGGGACAGGGACCTACGAGCAGTACTTC,CASRPGTGTYEQYF,TRBV5-1,TRBD1,TRBJ2-7,few